The TCR beta chain described here comes from a study of T cell repertoires in cytomegalovirus infection. Note on this clonotype: Its target is unknown.

TCRdb recomputed calls from the reads with MiXCR, one row per CDR3 protein. This table holds around 300,000 distinct CDR3 sequences, 20% to 30% found once. The source of this sequence is a human donor in good health (CMV status not recorded). Some clones in this sample may be carry-over from other donors' samples. Sequenced here: cultured PBMCs, sampled from culture after CMV antigen stimulation.

CDR3 DNA: TGCAGTGCCCCGAGCGGGGGTAACACCGGGGAGCTGTTTTTT. Translating it yields CSAPSGGNTGELFF. The genes are TRBV20-1 and TRBJ2-2, with 8 bases that match TRBD2. Trimming at V came to 6 bases and at J to 2 bases, leaving 5 bases not matched to a gene. Germline CDR1 reads DFQATT; CDR2 reads SNEGSKA (reference sequence). This CDR3 is built from 14 residues.